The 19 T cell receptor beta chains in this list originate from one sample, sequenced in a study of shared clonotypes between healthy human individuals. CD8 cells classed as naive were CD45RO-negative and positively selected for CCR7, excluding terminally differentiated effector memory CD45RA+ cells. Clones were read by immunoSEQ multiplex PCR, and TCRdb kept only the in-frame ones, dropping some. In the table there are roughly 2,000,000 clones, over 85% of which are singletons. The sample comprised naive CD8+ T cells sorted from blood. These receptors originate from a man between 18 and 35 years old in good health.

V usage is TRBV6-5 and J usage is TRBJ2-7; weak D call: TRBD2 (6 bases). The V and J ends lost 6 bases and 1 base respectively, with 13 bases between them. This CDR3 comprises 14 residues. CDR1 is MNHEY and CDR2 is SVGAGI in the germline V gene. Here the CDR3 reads CASSRGAPSYEQYF. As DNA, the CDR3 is TGTGCCAGCAGCCGCGGGGCACCTTCCTACGAGCAGTACTTC.

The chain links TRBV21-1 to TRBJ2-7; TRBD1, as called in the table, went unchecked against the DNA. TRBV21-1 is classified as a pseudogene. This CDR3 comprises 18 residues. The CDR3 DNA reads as TGTGCCAGCAGCAAAGGGTCTCATCCCCATACAGGGACCTACGAGCAGTACTTC. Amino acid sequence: CASSKGSHPHTGTYEQYF.

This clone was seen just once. The CDR3 coding sequence is TGTGCCAGCAGCTTACGGACCATGGGGGAGCAGTACTTC. Its translation: CASSLRTMGEQYF. The chain has TRBV11-2 and TRBJ2-7, with D hard to call. The V gene lost 2 bases and the J gene lost 7 bases, with 12 bases spanning the gap. Per germline, CDR1 SGHAT and CDR2 FQNNGV. The CDR3 is 13 residues long.

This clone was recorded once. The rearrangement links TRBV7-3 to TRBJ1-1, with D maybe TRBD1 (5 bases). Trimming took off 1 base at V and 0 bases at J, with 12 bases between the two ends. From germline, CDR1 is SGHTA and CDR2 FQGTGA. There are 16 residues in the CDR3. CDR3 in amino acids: CASSLKGPALNTEAFF. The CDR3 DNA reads TGTGCCAGCAGCTTAAAGGGGCCGGCACTGAACACTGAAGCTTTCTTT.

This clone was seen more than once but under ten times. The CDR3 bases are TGTCCCCAGCCATTCCCTGCGGGGGCCACAGAGACCCAGTACTTC. This translates into CPQPFPAGATETQYF. The chain joins TRBV27 to TRBJ2-5; maybe TRBD2 (7 bases). This CDR3 is built from 15 residues. Germline V gene sequence: CDR1 MNHEY, CDR2 SMNVEV (reference sequence).

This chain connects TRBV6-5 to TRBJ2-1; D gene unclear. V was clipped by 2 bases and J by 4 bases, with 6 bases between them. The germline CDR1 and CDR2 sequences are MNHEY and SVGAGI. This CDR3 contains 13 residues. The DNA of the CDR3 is TGTGCCAGCAGTTACGGCATGTACAATGAGCAGTTCTTC. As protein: CASSYGMYNEQFF.

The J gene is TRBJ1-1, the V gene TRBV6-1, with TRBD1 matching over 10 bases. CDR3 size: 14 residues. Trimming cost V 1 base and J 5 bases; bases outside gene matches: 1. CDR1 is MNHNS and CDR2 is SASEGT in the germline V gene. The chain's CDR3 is CASSEEGQGTEAFF. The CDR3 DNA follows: TGTGCCAGCAGTGAAGAGGGACAGGGGACTGAAGCTTTCTTT.

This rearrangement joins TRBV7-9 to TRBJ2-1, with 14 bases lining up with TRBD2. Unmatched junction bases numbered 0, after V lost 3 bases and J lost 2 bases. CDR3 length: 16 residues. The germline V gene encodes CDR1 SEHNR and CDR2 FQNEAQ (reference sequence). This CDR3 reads CASSLTSGGAYNEQFF. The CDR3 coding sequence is TGTGCCAGCAGCTTGACTAGCGGGGGGGCCTACAATGAGCAGTTCTTC.

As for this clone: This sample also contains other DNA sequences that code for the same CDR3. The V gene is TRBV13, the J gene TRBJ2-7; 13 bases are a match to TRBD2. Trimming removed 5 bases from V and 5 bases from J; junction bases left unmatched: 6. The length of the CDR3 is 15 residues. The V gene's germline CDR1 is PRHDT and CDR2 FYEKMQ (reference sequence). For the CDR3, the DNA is TGTGCCAGCAGCCCACTAGCGGGAGGGCCCCACGAGCAGTACTTC. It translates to CASSPLAGGPHEQYF.

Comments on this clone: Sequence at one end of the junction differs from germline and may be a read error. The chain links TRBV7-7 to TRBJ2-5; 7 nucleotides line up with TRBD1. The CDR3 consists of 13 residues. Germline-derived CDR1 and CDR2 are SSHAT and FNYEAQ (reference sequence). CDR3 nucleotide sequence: TGTGCTAGCAGCATTACAGGGGTGGAGACCCAGTACTTC. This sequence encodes CASSITGVETQYF.

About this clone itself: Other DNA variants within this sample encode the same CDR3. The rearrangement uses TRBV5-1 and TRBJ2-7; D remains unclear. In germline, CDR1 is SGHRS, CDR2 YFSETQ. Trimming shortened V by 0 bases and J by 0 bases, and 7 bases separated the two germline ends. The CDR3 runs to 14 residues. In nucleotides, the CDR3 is TGCGCCAGCAGCTTGGATTGGGGCTCCTACGAGCAGTACTTC. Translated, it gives CASSLDWGSYEQYF.

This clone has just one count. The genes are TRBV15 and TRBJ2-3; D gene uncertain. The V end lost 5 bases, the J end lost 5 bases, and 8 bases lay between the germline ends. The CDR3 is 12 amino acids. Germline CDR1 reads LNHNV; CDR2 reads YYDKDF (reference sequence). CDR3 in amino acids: CATSGDEDTQYF. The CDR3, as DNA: TGTGCCACCAGCGGGGATGAAGATACGCAGTATTTT.

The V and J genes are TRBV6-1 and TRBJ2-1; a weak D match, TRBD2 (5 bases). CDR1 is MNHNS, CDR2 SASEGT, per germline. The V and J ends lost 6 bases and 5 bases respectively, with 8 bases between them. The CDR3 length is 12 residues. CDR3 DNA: TGTGCCAGCAGGGCGGGTCACAATGAGCAGTTCTTC. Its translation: CASRAGHNEQFF.

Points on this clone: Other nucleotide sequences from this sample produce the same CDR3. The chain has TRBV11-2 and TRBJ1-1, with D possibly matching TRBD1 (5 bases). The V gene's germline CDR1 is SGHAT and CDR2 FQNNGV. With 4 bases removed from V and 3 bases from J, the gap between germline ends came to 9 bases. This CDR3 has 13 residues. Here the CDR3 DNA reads TGTGCCAGCAGCTGGGGCGGGGACACTGAAGCTTTCTTT. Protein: CASSWGGDTEAFF.

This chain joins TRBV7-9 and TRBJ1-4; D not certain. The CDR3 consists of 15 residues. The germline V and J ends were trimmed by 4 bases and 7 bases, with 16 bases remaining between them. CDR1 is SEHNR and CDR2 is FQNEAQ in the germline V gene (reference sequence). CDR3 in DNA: TGTGCCAGCAGCTCAGACGGATATGAAGGTGAAAAACTGTTTTTT. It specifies CASSSDGYEGEKLFF. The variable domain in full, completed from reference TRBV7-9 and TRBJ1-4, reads DTGVSQNPRHKITKRGQNVTFRCDPISEHNRLYWYRQTLGQGPEFLTYFQNEAQLEKSRLLSDRFSAERPKGSFSTLEIQRTEQGDSAMYLCASSSDGYEGEKLFFGSGTQLSVL.

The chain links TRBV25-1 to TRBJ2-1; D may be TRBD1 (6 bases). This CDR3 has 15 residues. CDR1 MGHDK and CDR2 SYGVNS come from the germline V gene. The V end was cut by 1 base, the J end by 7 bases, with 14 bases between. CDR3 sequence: CASSELTGPLNEQFF. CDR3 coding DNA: TGTGCCAGCAGTGAATTAACAGGGCCCCTGAATGAGCAGTTCTTC.

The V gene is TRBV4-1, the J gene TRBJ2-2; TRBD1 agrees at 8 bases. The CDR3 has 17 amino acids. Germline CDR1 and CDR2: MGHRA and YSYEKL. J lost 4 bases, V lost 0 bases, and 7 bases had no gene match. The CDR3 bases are TGCGCCAGCAGCCAAGATCCGGTAACAGGGGGCACCGGGGAGCTGTTTTTT. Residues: CASSQDPVTGGTGELFF.

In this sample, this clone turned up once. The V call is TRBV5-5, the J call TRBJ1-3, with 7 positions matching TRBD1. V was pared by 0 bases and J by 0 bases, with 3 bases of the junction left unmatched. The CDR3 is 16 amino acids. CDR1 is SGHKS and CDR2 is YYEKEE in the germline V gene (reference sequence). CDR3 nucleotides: TGTGCCAGCAGCTTGGGGACAGGACCCTCTGGAAACACCATATATTTT. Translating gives CASSLGTGPSGNTIYF.

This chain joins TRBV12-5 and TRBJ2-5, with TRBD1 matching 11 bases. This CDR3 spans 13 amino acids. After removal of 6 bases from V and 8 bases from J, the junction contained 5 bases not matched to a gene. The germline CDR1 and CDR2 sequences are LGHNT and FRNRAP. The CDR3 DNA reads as TGTGCTAGTGGACCCGGGACAGGGGGTACCCAGTACTTC. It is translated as CASGPGTGGTQYF.